This TCR beta chain stems from a study of long-term antiretroviral therapy in people with HIV (dated by TCRdb to the early 2020s). Notes on the research overall: The earliest samples were collected approximately a decade before the 2015 WHO recommendation for immediate ART, a period when ART was typically delayed until CD4 counts fell. Whether ART initiation and durable HIV suppression were associated with changes in peripheral blood TRB repertoire composition and diversity was tested in a retrospective serial study. A total of roughly 200 cryopreserved PBMC samples came from approximately 30 adults with confirmed HIV infection and were collected serially over a mean of about six years (range 1-12). No cross-contamination during QIAcube processing turned up in test extractions that ran a monoclonal T-cell line alongside 33 polyclonal samples. Of the 30 participants with HIV, fewer than twelve were female.

To be included, a participant needed at least one PBMC sample from before ART initiation plus at least two post-ART samples. All participants with HIV were treated in the United States of America. Before DNA extraction, cryopreserved samples of about 0.95-10 million PBMC were thawed and washed. At the time of the earliest PBMC sample, participants with HIV were aged between about 20 and 54 years. PBMC samples from each participant spanned 1-4 timepoints before ART initiation and 2-8 timepoints after ART initiation, with a median of 7 samples. Serial HIV viral load, CD4+ T-cell count, ART history and demographic data were obtained for every participant. Genomic DNA was extracted from unsorted PBMC with a Qiagen kit on a QIAcube, processed in batches of 12 samples. Sequencing of the TRB variable region was done with the immunoSEQ hsTCRB v3.0 assay at survey level resolution. A depth of roughly 35,000-55,000 T-cell genomes per sample was targeted for TRB sequencing. TRB libraries were pooled and sequenced on an Illumina MiSeq using a v3 150-cycle kit. Per the source publication's procedure: Repertoire analysis was performed in R inside a reproducible Nextflow workflow that covered QC, data transformation and analysis. LymphoSeq2, an R package for exploring AIRR-Seq data, was used to implement custom analyses. After excluding a few samples that yielded fewer than 5000 total TRB sequences, 150 to 200 HIV repertoires remained for analysis. Among the roughly 180 retained HIV repertoires, some 60 were collected before ART initiation and some 130 after ART initiation. Repertoires were downsampled to 5000 TRB nucleotide sequences, and summary statistics were averaged over 100 downsampling iterations. The analysis kept only TRB sequences whose CDR3 regions were at least seven amino acids long. Diversity was assessed using a clonality score derived from Shannon entropy and using the Gini coefficient. In the repertoire networks, any two of the top 5000 CDR3 amino acid sequences were linked whenever the two sequences differed by an edit distance of one. GLIPH2 predicted antigen specificity groups and MHC restriction for TRB CDR3 amino acid sequences. Known CMV, EBV, HIV or tissue antigen associations were flagged by matching CDR3 amino acid sequences against VDJdb and McPAS-TCR. Pre-ART, post-ART and control groups were compared with Wilcoxon signed-rank tests and Holm-Bonferroni correction. TCRdb stores this immuneACCESS table with in-frame sequences only. Part of the clones is absent; in the studies checked, under half of the shortfall reflects unresolved V genes, and no reason is known for the rest. The DNA was the basis for D and trimming; V, J and clone size are from that table. In this sample the table shows about 14,000 clones, 70% to 90% of which occur a single time. The leading ten clones occupy roughly 11% of the sample.

A distance of 8 bases separates the germline ends of V and J, which lose 0 bases and 0 bases respectively. CDR1 and CDR2, per the germline V gene, are ENHRY and SYGVKD. The cysteine opens and the phenylalanine closes a CDR3 of 15 amino acids. The read is trimmed to its CDR3 DNA, 45 bases read in frame from base 1. Results the study describes overall, beyond this receptor: Because cell numbers in pre-ART samples were limited, unsorted PBMC were profiled instead of sorted CD4+ and CD8+ T cells. The samples span the years 2004 to 2017, and the ART regimens used at that time may not be as effective as current regimens. Compared with controls, HIV repertoires had narrower CDR3 length ranges, and the network structure pointed to an antigen-experienced repertoire that shifted only slightly toward naive after ART. Expanded TRB clones identified before ART initiation dominated the repertoire across all time points, though the dominance fluctuated and decreased in many PLHIV after ART. Because PBMC availability was limited, only the TCR beta chain was sequenced, with no alpha chain pairing. A significant increase in TRB diversity was found to be associated with ART initiation, although TRB diversity was observed to remain significantly below that of transplant donor controls even after long-term ART. Inferences about post-ART repertoire changes were limited because no data were available on ART adherence, viral resistance or therapy changes.

Of note for this clone: Its antigen target is currently unknown. Nothing much larger sits one base from this clone, and base qualities are not available.

The rearrangement joined TRBV10-3 to TRBJ1-2, with no D gene named confidently. This receptor was identified in a man aged 40-49 years with HIV. Sample: unsorted PBMCs, taken 6.2 years after starting antiretroviral therapy. The sequenced DNA: TGTGCCATCAGTGAGTCGAGCCTTCCTAACTATGGCTACACCTTC. This is translated as CAISESSLPNYGYTF.